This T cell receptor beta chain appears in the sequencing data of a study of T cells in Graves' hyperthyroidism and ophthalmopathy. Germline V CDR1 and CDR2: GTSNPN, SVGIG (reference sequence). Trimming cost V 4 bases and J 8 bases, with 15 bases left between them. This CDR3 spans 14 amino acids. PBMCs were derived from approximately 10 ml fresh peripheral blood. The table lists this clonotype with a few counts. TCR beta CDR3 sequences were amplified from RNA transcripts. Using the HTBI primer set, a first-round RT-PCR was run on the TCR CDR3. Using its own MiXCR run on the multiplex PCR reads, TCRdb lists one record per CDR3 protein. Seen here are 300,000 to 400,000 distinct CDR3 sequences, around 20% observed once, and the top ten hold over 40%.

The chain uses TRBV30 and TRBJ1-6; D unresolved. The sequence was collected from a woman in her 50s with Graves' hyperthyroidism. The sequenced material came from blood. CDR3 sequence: CAWTHGKMDSPLHF. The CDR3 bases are TGTGCCTGGACGCACGGGAAAATGGATTCACCCCTCCACTTT.